What follows describes a single T cell receptor beta chain. Its antigen is currently unknown. The data belong to a study of a mutant IDH1 vaccine in newly diagnosed glioma. Study details: Earlier care involved radiotherapy, temozolomide, or both, and the majority received both. Study results and limitations: There were vaccine-induced immune responses in about 93% of the patients.

Time point meaning: baseline, week 1 (first vaccination visit). Sample treatment: pre-vaccination baseline after standard-of-care therapy. Repertoires were generated with immunoSEQ multiplex PCR, while TCRdb's copy carries only in-frame clones and drops some. The repertoire holds over 55,000 clones, 80% to 90% seen once, with 4.6% in the top ten. V dropped 2 bases and J dropped 2 bases, with 6 bases sitting between them. Per the germline V gene, CDR1 is SGHDT and CDR2 is YYEEEE. The CDR3 runs to 13 residues. The chain carries TRBV5-6 and TRBJ2-3, with D uncertain. The clonotype was recovered from a woman aged 18-30 years with glioma. Some clones in this sample may be carry-over from other donors' samples. The sequencing here drew on peripheral blood mononuclear cells (PBMCs), taken from a glioma patient treated with radiotherapy, temozolomide or both. For the CDR3, the DNA is TGTGCCAGCAGCTTACGTGTCACAGATACGCAGTATTTT. Protein product: CASSLRVTDTQYF.